Below are 10 T cell receptor beta chains sequenced from a single sample in a study of blood T cell repertoires in COVID-19. Sequencing used immunoSEQ multiplex PCR; TCRdb keeps in-frame clones, though not all of them. The sample yields some 150,000 clones, about 82% seen once. The sample comprised peripheral blood. The source is a woman aged 60-75 years with acute or convalescent COVID-19.

This clone was detected a few times. J is TRBJ1-2 and V is TRBV19; D not resolved. V dropped 3 bases and J dropped 6 bases, with 14 bases sitting between them. The length of the CDR3 is 14 residues. CDR1 and CDR2 (germline): LNHDA, SQIVND (reference sequence). CDR3: CASSIVEGRDGYTF. In nucleotides, the CDR3 is TGTGCCAGTAGTATCGTCGAAGGGAGGGATGGCTACACCTTC.

The chain joins TRBV7-2 to TRBJ2-4; maybe TRBD2 (6 bases). The CDR3 has 16 residues. V lost 4 bases and J 2 bases, leaving 15 bases between the germline ends. Germline lookup yields CDR1 SGHTA and CDR2 FQGNSA. The CDR3 DNA follows: TGTGCCAGCAGCTCCGAGCCGCGGGGCCCCAAAAACATTCAGTACTTC. It codes for CASSSEPRGPKNIQYF.

The V call is TRBV19, the J call TRBJ1-4, with D possibly being TRBD1 (6 bases). Germline V gene lookup returns CDR1 LNHDA and CDR2 SQIVND (reference sequence). This CDR3 is 15 amino acids long. Trimming pared 4 bases from V and 4 bases from J, leaving 13 bases between. The CDR3 DNA reads TGTGCCAGTAGTACCCGGGACACCGTTAATGAAAAACTGTTTTTT. Translated, it gives CASSTRDTVNEKLFF.

The chain links TRBV28 to TRBJ1-2; 7 nucleotides line up with TRBD1. Unmatched junction bases numbered 4, after V lost 9 bases and J lost 6 bases. This CDR3 comprises 11 residues. Per the germline V gene, CDR1 is MDHEN and CDR2 is SYDVKM. CDR3 DNA sequence: TGTGCCAGTGGGACAGTAAATGGCTACACCTTC. As protein: CASGTVNGYTF.

The chain links TRBV10-3 to TRBJ1-5; D remains ambiguous. Germline values: CDR1 ENHRY, CDR2 SYGVKD. With 0 bases removed from V and 4 bases from J, the gap between germline ends came to 4 bases. The CDR3 loop spans 13 amino acids. The DNA of the CDR3 is TGTGCCATCAGTGAGTCCTTTAATCAGCCCCAGCATTTT. Translating gives CAISESFNQPQHF.

The rearrangement links TRBV19 to TRBJ2-4; no clear D. The length of the CDR3 is 14 residues. The germline V and J ends were trimmed by 3 bases and 3 bases, with 9 bases remaining between them. The germline V gene has CDR1 LNHDA and CDR2 SQIVND (reference sequence). Here the CDR3 reads CASSMRVGKNIQYF. CDR3 DNA sequence: TGTGCCAGTAGTATGAGAGTTGGCAAAAACATTCAGTACTTC.

The chain joins TRBV11-3 to TRBJ1-1; 7 positions match TRBD1. CDR1 is SGHNT, CDR2 YENEEA, per germline. Trimming at V came to 5 bases and at J to 1 base, leaving 7 bases not matched to a gene. The CDR3 has 15 residues. The CDR3 nucleotides read TGTGCCAGCAGCCCGCGGACAGGCTGGAACACTGAAGCTTTCTTT. The encoded protein is CASSPRTGWNTEAFF. The variable domain in full, completed from reference TRBV11-3 and TRBJ1-1, reads EAGVVQSPRYKIIEKKQPVAFWCNPISGHNTLYWYLQNLGQGPELLIRYENEEAVDDSQLPKDRFSAERLKGVDSTLKIQPAELGDSAVYLCASSPRTGWNTEAFFGQGTRLTVV.

The J gene is TRBJ1-2, the V gene TRBV7-9; the D gene is possibly TRBD1 (5 bases). V was cut by 4 bases and J by 4 bases, with 13 bases left in between. The CDR3 length is 14 residues. The germline gives CDR1 SEHNR, CDR2 FQNEAQ (reference sequence). As DNA, the CDR3 is TGTGCCAGCAGCTCCATTGGAAGGGGCTATGGCTACACCTTC. Its translation: CASSSIGRGYGYTF.

This rearrangement joins TRBV7-6 to TRBJ2-7; TRBD1 agrees at 8 bases. The germline V gene has CDR1 SGHVS and CDR2 FNYEAQ. Losses at the gene ends were 5 bases for V and 5 bases for J; bases not matched to a gene: 8. CDR3 length: 14 residues. DNA for the CDR3: TGTGCCAGCAGCGGGGGGACAGGTCTCGACGAGCAGTACTTC. It translates to CASSGGTGLDEQYF.

This chain links TRBV7-2 with TRBJ2-3; perhaps TRBD2 as D (6 bases). Between the trimmed V and J ends, which lost 5 bases and 0 bases, there was a span of 12 bases. The CDR3 is 15 residues long. The V gene's germline CDR1 is SGHTA and CDR2 FQGNSA. The CDR3 bases are TGTGCCAGCAGCAATCGCGGGGCTAGCACAGATACGCAGTATTTT. Translated, it gives CASSNRGASTDTQYF.